This T cell receptor (beta chain) was identified during a study of blood T cell repertoires in COVID-19. The wider study: COVID-19 samples collected from the United States, Italy and Spain covered acute and convalescent phases.

The CDR3 is 14 amino acids. Germline CDR1 is MNHEY and CDR2 is SMNVEV (reference sequence). V was clipped by 1 base and J by 6 bases, with 12 bases between them. Using immunoSEQ multiplex PCR, the repertoire was profiled, and TCRdb retains in-frame clones only, with some absent. Among 110,000 to 150,000 clones listed, roughly 89% were seen once. This receptor was obtained from a man between 45 and 60 years old who had recovered from COVID-19. Sequences were obtained from PBMCs or T cells enriched from blood (not recorded which). V gene TRBV27 combines with J gene TRBJ2-5; tentatively, D is TRBD2 (7 bases). CDR3 sequence (DNA): TGTGCCAGCAGTTTATGGGGGGGCGAGAAGACCCAGTACTTC. It is translated as CASSLWGGEKTQYF.